This passage covers 2 T cell receptor beta chains from one sample sequenced in a study of blood T cell repertoires in COVID-19. Sequenced by immunoSEQ multiplex PCR; TCRdb stores in-frame clones only, minus some. Of roughly 180,000 clones listed, approximately 83% are singletons. The specimen was peripheral blood. The receptors originated from a man aged 55-75 years with acute or convalescent COVID-19.

The rearrangement links TRBV2 to TRBJ1-1; D is perhaps TRBD1 (5 bases). CDR1 is SNHLY and CDR2 is FYNNEI in the germline V gene. The CDR3 has 14 residues. Trimming shortened V by 4 bases and J by 1 base, and 10 bases separated the two germline ends. The CDR3 DNA reads TGTGCCAGCAGTGTTTTCGGGGGGAACACTGAAGCTTTCTTT. Amino acids: CASSVFGGNTEAFF. Full variable domain (rest looked up from reference TRBV2 and TRBJ1-1): EPEVTQTPSHQVTQMGQEVILRCVPISNHLYFYWYRQILGQKVEFLVSFYNNEISEKSEIFDDQFSVERPDGSNFTLKIRSTKLEDSAMYFCASSVFGGNTEAFFGQGTRLTVV.

The rearrangement uses TRBV2 and TRBJ2-2; 8 bases fit TRBD2. The CDR3 loop spans 15 amino acids. Germline CDR1 reads SNHLY; CDR2 reads FYNNEI. V lost 6 bases, J lost 1 base, and 4 bases stayed unmatched. The CDR3 bases are TGTGCCAGCAGACCCCTAGCGGGGAACACCGGGGAGCTGTTTTTT. This codes for CASRPLAGNTGELFF.